This T cell receptor (beta chain) was retrieved from a study of cytomegalovirus exposure and HLA in healthy donors. Findings of the study overall: While the bulk of TCR sequences proved rare, some public TCRs turned up in many donors. Certain sequence variants were highly shared and formed a cluster, and this cluster was likely a sequencing artifact. Analysis was carried out at a later point, and it linked a missense DCLRE1C variant to TCR beta V- and J-gene trimming.

In regard to this clone: Its antigen remains unidentified.

Trimming shortened V by 4 bases and J by 6 bases, and 11 bases separated the two germline ends. The CDR3 is made up of 12 amino acids. Germline CDR1 and CDR2: SGHTS and YDEGEE. Primers: 60 Vbeta forward and 13 Jbeta reverse. TCRdb keeps only in-frame clones here, not all; method: immunoSEQ multiplex PCR. The sample includes 140,000 to 150,000 clones. The sequenced sample consisted of PBMCs. The sequence derives from a woman in her 50s in good health and CMV-seronegative. The rearrangement links TRBV5-8 to TRBJ2-7, with D possibly being TRBD2 (5 bases). In DNA, the CDR3 is TGTGCCAGCAGCCCCACGCGGGCCGAGCAGTACTTC. Amino acid sequence: CASSPTRAEQYF. Supplemented by reference TRBV5-8 and TRBJ2-7, the full variable domain reads EAGVTQSPTHLIKTRGQQATLRCSPISGHTSVYWYQQALGLGLQFLLWYDEGEERNRGNFPPRFSGRQFPNYSSELNVNALELEDSALYLCASSPTRAEQYFGPGTRLTVT.